A selection of T cell receptor beta chains follows, all from one sample in a study of blood T cells in healthy people across ages. Each CDR3 protein gets one entry after TCRdb re-called the 5' RACE reads with MiXCR. This sample carries around 1,700,000 distinct CDR3 sequences, roughly 27% of them seen once, and the ten largest clones take roughly 8%. The sequencing sample was made of blood. Every receptor here comes from a woman aged 25-40 years in good health. CDR3s include the opening cysteine and the closing phenylalanine or tryptophan. D genes are given only for firm matches. Clone size appears in some rows only: once, few, many, or a class for an expanded clone.

v_call,j_call,d_call,clone_size,cdr3_nt,cdr3_aa
TRBV6-1,TRBJ1-5,.,many,TGTGCCAGCAGTGACCGGGTTCAGCCCCAGCATTTT,CASSDRVQPQHF
TRBV28,TRBJ1-5,TRBD1,.,TGTGCCAGCAGTTTGTGGACAGGGATGAGTCAGCCCCAGCATTTT,CASSLWTGMSQPQHF
TRBV10-3,TRBJ1-6,TRBD1,.,TGTGCCACCCAGGGACAGTGGGACTCACCCCTCCACTTT,CATQGQWDSPLHF
TRBV9,TRBJ2-3,TRBD2,.,TGTGCCAGCAGCGTAGAAATAGCGGGGTACACAGATACGCAGTATTTT,CASSVEIAGYTDTQYF
TRBV12-3/TRBV12-4,TRBJ1-2,TRBD1,.,TGTACCAGCACCCCCGGGGAGGGGGCGAGAGGCTACACCTTC,CTSTPGEGARGYTF
TRBV5-4,TRBJ1-1,TRBD1,.,TGTGCCAGCCGGGACAGATCCGAGGAGACGAACACTGAAGCTTTCTTT,CASRDRSEETNTEAFF
TRBV7-2,TRBJ2-3,TRBD2,few,TGTGCCAGCAGCTTAGTTAGACTAGCGGACACAGATACGCAGTATTTT,CASSLVRLADTDTQYF
TRBV7-3,TRBJ2-3,.,many,TGTGCCAGCAGCGTGACCCCAGGGCATGGTACAGATACGCAGTATTTT,CASSVTPGHGTDTQYF
TRBV6-2/TRBV6-3,TRBJ1-3,.,few,TGTGCCAGCAGTTACTCCCCAGGAGGAGAGACGGGCGGAAACACCATATATTTT,CASSYSPGGETGGNTIYF
TRBV12-3/TRBV12-4,TRBJ1-5,.,few,TGTGCCAGCAGACCCGAGGGTGGGTTTTATAGGGGGCCCCAGCATTTT,CASRPEGGFYRGPQHF
TRBV20-1,TRBJ2-5,TRBD2,few,TGCAGTGCTAGAGTCCTAGCGGGAGGGCCAAGAGAGACCCAGTACTTC,CSARVLAGGPRETQYF
TRBV20-1,TRBJ2-1,.,many,TGCAGTGGAGGGGGGGACACTAATGAGCAGTTCTTC,CSGGGDTNEQFF
TRBV28,TRBJ1-1,TRBD1,.,TGTGCCAGCAGTCTCTGGGGACAGGGGTCGAACACTGAAGCTTTCTTT,CASSLWGQGSNTEAFF
TRBV7-2,TRBJ2-7,TRBD2,.,TGTGCCAGCAGACGAAGACTAGCGGGAGGGCCCTACGAGCAGTACTTC,CASRRRLAGGPYEQYF
TRBV11-2,TRBJ2-5,.,few,TGTGCCAGCAGCACTCGCGACAGGGAGGGGAAAGAGACCCAGTACTTC,CASSTRDREGKETQYF
TRBV30,TRBJ1-1,.,.,TGTGCCTGGGTGCGGAGCCCGAACACTGAAGCTTTCTTT,CAWVRSPNTEAFF
TRBV7-9,TRBJ2-1,TRBD1,.,TGTGCCAGCACCCGCGGGACAGGGGAATACAATGAGCAGTTCTTC,CASTRGTGEYNEQFF
TRBV20-1,TRBJ2-5,TRBD2,.,TGCAGTGCTAGTACTAGCGGGAGGGGGACAGAGGCCCAGTACTTC,CSASTSGRGTEAQYF
TRBV9,TRBJ2-1,.,.,TGTGCCAGCAGCGCTCTAGGCTCAAACAATGAGCAGTTCTTC,CASSALGSNNEQFF
TRBV12-3/TRBV12-4,TRBJ2-1,TRBD1,many,TGTGCCAGCAGTCACAGGGGGATGGGAGGCAATGAGCAGTTCTTC,CASSHRGMGGNEQFF
TRBV9,TRBJ1-5,.,.,TGTGCCAGCAGCCCCGGAATCGGACACGGGAGCAATCAGCCCCAGCATTTT,CASSPGIGHGSNQPQHF
TRBV12-3/TRBV12-4,TRBJ2-5,TRBD2,many,TGTGCCAGCAGTATCCGCGGGGGCCAAGAGACCCAGTACTTC,CASSIRGGQETQYF
TRBV28,TRBJ2-5,.,.,TGTGCCAGCAGTTGTTGGGGGATCCAAGAGACCCAGTACTTC,CASSCWGIQETQYF
TRBV20-1,TRBJ2-7,TRBD2,few,TGCAGTGCTAGGACTAGCGGGGTCCACGAGCAGTACTTC,CSARTSGVHEQYF
TRBV5-6,TRBJ2-1,TRBD1,.,TGTGCCAGCAGCCTGCCGGGACAGGGAATAGGGCAGTTCTTC,CASSLPGQGIGQFF
TRBV20-1,TRBJ2-7,.,few,TGCAGTGCTAGAGATAGGTGGGCTCCTCCCTACGAGCAGTACTTC,CSARDRWAPPYEQYF
TRBV7-9,TRBJ1-2,.,.,TGTGCCAGCAGCTTCTCAGGGCGGGGGTTCTACGGCTACACCTTC,CASSFSGRGFYGYTF
TRBV4-1,TRBJ2-3,TRBD2,few,TGCGCCAGCAGCCAAGATTTCCCTAGCGGGGGGAGCGGGACGCAGTATTTT,CASSQDFPSGGSGTQYF